This entry is about one TCR beta chain. This clone was counted a few times. Its binding antigen is unknown. No base-level quality is on record; no much larger clone is a single base apart. The same CDR3 also results from other DNA sequences found in this sample. Patients underwent resection in Japan or China between the mid-2010s and the late 2010s. Two lung cancer pathologists independently confirmed the histologic diagnosis of each case on H&E slides. For nucleic acid extraction, premalignant or tumor cells were enriched by macro-dissection following pathologic assessment. FFPE tissue was used for DNA isolation with the AllPrep DNA/RNA FFPE Kit. V is shortened by 1 base, J by 4 bases, and the region joining them spans 10 bases. Taken from cysteine to phenylalanine, the CDR3 has 14 residues. CDR3 DNA only is kept here, 42 bases in frame from base 1. Reading the germline V gene gives CDR1 MNHNS and CDR2 SASEGT.

This record comes from a study of immune evolution from preneoplasia to lung adenocarcinoma (dated by TCRdb to the early 2020s). Some background on the complete study: No AAH lesions showed HLA loss of heterozygosity, compared with 5.5% to 8% of AIS, 15% of MIA and around a third of ADC lesions. The study profiled immune contexture across lung adenocarcinoma precursors and invasive adenocarcinoma using immune gene expression, TCR sequencing and multiplex immunofluorescence. Resected precursor lesions (AAH, AIS, MIA) and invasive adenocarcinomas were compared with paired morphologically normal lung tissue. Sample size was based on specimen availability rather than a prior power calculation. The immune data were combined with whole exome sequencing and methylation data from the same cohort of nodules. The overall cohort was made up of around 57 patients with pulmonary nodules who had surgical resection. TCR sequencing data were obtained from about 50 patients. According to the study, around 110 samples went through TCR sequencing. POLYSOLVER was used to infer Class I HLA alleles from exome data, while LOHHLA was used to detect allele-specific HLA loss. Broader findings and caveats from the paper: Because all patients came from Japan and China, whether the findings apply to Western populations was uncertain. The findings were based on association rather than direct causation, and larger cohorts with long-term follow-up and longitudinal biopsies were deemed needed. Normal lung had the highest top T cell clone frequencies, which appeared to decline progressively from AAH through AIS, MIA and invasive adenocarcinoma. Clonality was highest in normal lung, while later-stage lesions appeared to show lower clonality but higher T cell density and diversity. The highest T cell clonality was observed in KRAS-mutant nodules compared with EGFR-mutant or double wild-type lesions.

Using the immunoSEQ hsTCRbeta Kit, TCR beta CDR3 regions were sequenced from DNA. The study's own analysis went as follows. TCR sequencing data were analysed with the ImmunoSEQ Analyzer. T cell clonality was defined as 1 minus Pielou's evenness computed on productive rearrangements. T cell diversity was measured with the inverse Simpson index on productive templates. T cell density was defined as TCR beta template counts normalized to usable DNA, with usable DNA estimated by amplification and sequencing of housekeeping genes. TCR metrics were compared across histologic stages using two-sided Kruskal-Wallis tests. This immuneACCESS table, as held by TCRdb, lists in-frame sequences with V and J called but not all clones. Of the missing ones, under half trace to an unresolved V gene in checked studies; the others have no known cause. V and J calls plus clone size are reproduced from that table; the DNA served to infer D and trimming. The sample data list 9,000 to 10,000 clones, and about 76% of these were observed just once. The top ten clonotypes cover about 9% of the sample.

This receptor chain uses TRBV6-1 and TRBJ1-2, with the D segment identity uncertain. This receptor was taken from an older donor with lung adenocarcinoma. Material: FFPE minimally invasive lung adenocarcinoma tissue. Read against the paper, the sample's cell subset or site label means: micro-invasive lung adenocarcinoma (MIA). The DNA sequence is TGTGCCAGCAGTGAAGGTCCCGGGATCTATGGCTACACCTTC. The translation is CASSEGPGIYGYTF.